This TCR beta chain is from a study of early T cells in non-severe SARS-CoV-2 infection. Study-wide context: Bulk RNA from unsorted whole blood was sequenced; chains were unpaired.

Study-wide results and limits: VDJdb-based annotation leaned toward anti-spike CD8 responses and missed private and CD4 specificities.

CDR1 SGHAT and CDR2 FQDESV come from the germline V gene (reference sequence). V was pared by 3 bases and J by 7 bases, with 10 bases between. The CDR3 is 12 amino acids. Researchers attached unique molecular identifiers to individual cDNA molecules. TCRdb recomputed calls from the 5' RACE reads with MiXCR, one row per CDR3 protein. The data hold more than 50,000 distinct CDR3 sequences, with about 15% observed a single time. This clonotype has a handful of counts. Its antigen is unknown. The specimen comprised whole blood, sampled at baseline. The sequence was obtained from an adult who was a healthcare worker with PCR-confirmed SARS-CoV-2 infection or an uninfected control (not recorded which). The rearrangement links TRBV11-1 to TRBJ2-7; the D gene is possibly TRBD2 (5 bases). The DNA for the CDR3 is TGTGCCAGCAGCTTCCCCTCGGGGGAGCAGTACTTC. Amino acids: CASSFPSGEQYF.